The 22 T cell receptor beta chains presented below share a single source sample, sequenced in a study of blood T cells in healthy people across ages. Next came a second PCR, run for about 6 to 11 cycles, which used a sample-barcoded 5' primer along with a J-beta primer mix. One entry per CDR3 protein results from TCRdb running MiXCR on the 5' RACE reads. The sample yields about 640,000 distinct CDR3 sequences, about 28% seen once. Sequences were obtained from blood. These receptors came from a woman older than 75 in good health.

This clonotype was found many times. V gene TRBV9 combines with J gene TRBJ2-1; the match to TRBD1 covers 8 bases. Looked up from germline, CDR1 is SGDLS and CDR2 is YYNGEE. The CDR3 is 15 amino acids. J lost 5 bases, V lost 0 bases, and 4 bases had no gene match. The chain's CDR3 is CASSVGDRTNNEQFF. DNA for the CDR3: TGTGCCAGCAGCGTAGGGGACAGGACGAACAATGAGCAGTTCTTC.

Concerning this clonotype: A much more abundant neighbour one base away suggests this may be a read error. The rearrangement uses TRBV5-1 and TRBJ2-7, with D possibly being TRBD1 or TRBD2 (5 bases each). The length of the CDR3 is 15 residues. The germline V gene encodes CDR1 SGHRS and CDR2 YFSETQ. The V and J ends lost 4 bases and 6 bases respectively, with 20 bases between them. DNA for the CDR3: TGCGCCAGCAGCATAACCGGTGACAGTCGGGGCGAGCAGTACTTC. As protein: CASSITGDSRGEQYF.

The gene calls are TRBV13 and TRBJ1-1; no definite D call. Germline CDR1 reads PRHDT; CDR2 reads FYEKMQ (reference sequence). V lost 6 bases, J lost 0 bases, and 26 bases lay in between. CDR3 length: 19 amino acids. The CDR3 protein is CASRTRKPQRTAVNTEAFF. The CDR3 coding sequence is TGTGCCAGCAGAACTAGAAAACCCCAAAGGACGGCCGTGAACACTGAAGCTTTCTTT.

Regarding this clonotype: A much larger clonotype is one base distant, so this may be a read error. The chain uses TRBV4-3 and TRBJ2-1; TRBD2 matches at 11 bases. The junction had 8 bases not matched to a gene; V was cut back by 3 bases and J by 10 bases. CDR1 is LGHNA and CDR2 is YSLEER in the germline V gene. The CDR3 spans 15 residues. CDR3 in amino acids: CASSQDGSGGAEQFF. The CDR3 nucleotides read TGCGCCAGCAGCCAGGACGGTAGCGGGGGGGCCGAGCAGTTCTTC.

This clonotype was observed a handful of times. A much larger clone differs from this one at a single base, so this may be a read error. The chain employs TRBV6-1 and TRBJ2-1; maybe TRBD2 (5 bases). V was cut by 2 bases and J by 8 bases, with 19 bases left in between. The CDR3 contains 16 residues. The germline V gene encodes CDR1 MNHNS and CDR2 SASEGT. This CDR3 reads CASSELVGSPRDEQFF. CDR3 coding DNA: TGTGCCAGCAGTGAATTAGTGGGGTCACCGAGGGATGAGCAGTTCTTC.

The V and J genes are TRBV7-2 and TRBJ2-5; possibly TRBD1 for D (5 bases). The CDR3 spans 15 residues. Trimming pared 5 bases from V and 0 bases from J, leaving 13 bases between. Per germline, CDR1 SGHTA and CDR2 FQGNSA. The CDR3 loop reads CASSAWGLYQETQYF. Here the CDR3 DNA reads TGTGCCAGCAGCGCTTGGGGCCTATACCAAGAGACCCAGTACTTC.

This clonotype appeared a single time. The CDR3 loop reads CASSFITSRTTDTQYF. The CDR3 coding sequence is TGTGCCAGCAGTTTTATAACCTCCCGTACAACAGATACGCAGTATTTT. The rearrangement uses TRBV12-3 or TRBV12-4 and TRBJ2-3, with D unresolved. Trimming cost V 3 bases and J 3 bases, with 16 bases left between them. This CDR3 is 16 amino acids long.

In this sample, this clonotype turned up many times. A much larger clone differs from this one at a single base, so this may be a read error. This rearrangement joins TRBV28 to TRBJ2-5; 8 bases are shared with TRBD2. V lost 4 bases to trimming and J lost 11 bases; unmatched junction nucleotides: 12. The CDR3 sequence is 14 residues long. Germline V lookup: CDR1 MDHEN, CDR2 SYDVKM. The CDR3 sequence: CASSSGTSGTEQYF. CDR3 DNA sequence: TGTGCCAGCAGTTCCGGGACTAGTGGGACTGAGCAGTACTTC.

The chain has TRBV2 and TRBJ1-6, with a weak D call TRBD1 (6 bases). Germline values: CDR1 SNHLY, CDR2 FYNNEI. This CDR3 spans 14 amino acids. Trimming shortened V by 5 bases and J by 6 bases, and 11 bases separated the two germline ends. The CDR3 loop reads CASSLRQVNSPLHF. The CDR3 region has the DNA TGTGCCAGCAGTCTACGACAGGTTAATTCACCCCTCCACTTT.

The CDR3 is CASSADSSYGNEQYF. In DNA, the CDR3 is TGTGCCAGCAGCGCCGACAGCTCCTACGGCAATGAGCAGTACTTC. The J gene is TRBJ2-7, the V gene TRBV7-2, with D possibly being TRBD1 (5 bases). The CDR3 has 15 residues. V shed 5 bases and J shed 7 bases, with 21 bases lying between them. Germline CDR1 and CDR2: SGHTA and FQGNSA.

This clonotype was detected many times. The chain uses TRBV7-6 and TRBJ1-2; D may be TRBD1 (6 bases). This CDR3 has 16 residues. With 6 bases removed from V and 3 bases from J, the gap between germline ends came to 20 bases. Germline V gives CDR1 SGHVS, CDR2 FNYEAQ. For the CDR3, the DNA is TGTGCCAGCAGTCTAGGGGGGAGGGGAAACGACTATGGCTACACCTTC. This gives the protein CASSLGGRGNDYGYTF.

This clonotype was recorded at least ten times. The chain has TRBV4-2 and TRBJ2-1; 10 bases line up with TRBD2. The CDR3 consists of 16 residues. CDR1 LGHNA and CDR2 YNFKEQ come from the germline V gene. Trimming cost V 4 bases and J 2 bases; bases outside gene matches: 5. The CDR3 sequence is CASSLLSGGAYNEQFF. CDR3 DNA sequence: TGTGCCAGCAGCCTCTTAAGCGGGGGGGCCTACAATGAGCAGTTCTTC.

This clonotype was picked up many times. This sequence joins TRBV4-1 and TRBJ2-1; 14 bases fit TRBD2. The germline V gene encodes CDR1 MGHRA and CDR2 YSYEKL. This CDR3 is built from 17 residues. V lost 1 base, J lost 9 bases, and 8 bases stayed unmatched. CDR3: CASSQGTSGGQRLEQFF. The CDR3 region has the DNA TGCGCCAGCAGCCAAGGGACTAGCGGGGGGCAAAGGCTTGAGCAGTTCTTC.

The sample holds a few counts of this clonotype. The V and J genes are TRBV2 and TRBJ1-6; the D gene is possibly TRBD1 (6 bases). V gave up 7 bases and J gave up 6 bases, with 13 bases separating them. Germline loops: CDR1 SNHLY, CDR2 FYNNEI. The CDR3 totals 14 residues. The CDR3 DNA is TGTGCCAGCACACAGCAGGGGATTAATTCACCCCTCCACTTT. It translates to CASTQQGINSPLHF.

This clonotype has at least ten counts. The chain joins TRBV15 to TRBJ2-3; TRBD1 aligns across 11 bases. This CDR3 is 16 amino acids long. Trimming at V came to 5 bases and at J to 5 bases, leaving 9 bases not matched to a gene. Germline V lookup: CDR1 LNHNV, CDR2 YYDKDF (reference sequence). The CDR3 loop reads CATSGGQGATLDTQYF. CDR3 DNA sequence: TGTGCCACCAGCGGTGGACAGGGGGCTACCTTAGATACGCAGTATTTT.

The V gene is TRBV5-1, the J gene TRBJ1-1; 7 bases match TRBD1. Losses at the gene ends were 4 bases for V and 1 base for J; bases not matched to a gene: 7. The germline CDR1 and CDR2 sequences are SGHRS and YFSETQ. This CDR3 contains 15 residues. The chain's CDR3 is CASSINGDRNTEAFF. The DNA of the CDR3 is TGCGCCAGCAGCATCAACGGGGACAGGAACACTGAAGCTTTCTTT.

The chain is built from TRBV20-1 and TRBJ2-7; 9 bases are shared with TRBD2. The CDR3 has 19 residues. V shed 3 bases, J shed 2 bases, and the junction held 20 bases outside the gene matches. CDR1 and CDR2 (germline): DFQATT, SNEGSKA (reference sequence). The CDR3 protein is CSARYPGTQLAGFTYEQYF. In DNA form, the CDR3 reads TGCAGTGCTAGGTACCCAGGGACTCAACTAGCGGGCTTCACCTACGAGCAGTACTTC.

This clonotype was seen many times. V gene TRBV11-2 combines with J gene TRBJ2-1; D is possibly TRBD1 (6 bases). The V gene's germline CDR1 is SGHAT and CDR2 FQNNGV. The CDR3 totals 15 residues. V lost 5 bases, J lost 8 bases, and 19 bases lay in between. DNA for the CDR3: TGTGCCAGCAGCGTCAATCCAGGGGCAGGGGATGAGCAGTTCTTC. It encodes CASSVNPGAGDEQFF. Using reference TRBV11-2 and TRBJ2-1 for the parts outside the CDR3, the full variable domain is EAGVAQSPRYKIIEKRQSVAFWCNPISGHATLYWYQQILGQGPKLLIQFQNNGVVDDSQLPKDRFSAERLKGVDSTLKIQPAKLEDSAVYLCASSVNPGAGDEQFFGPGTRLTVL.

This clonotype was found many times. The rearrangement uses TRBV6-6 and TRBJ1-2; 9 nucleotides align to TRBD1. Germline V CDR1 and CDR2: MNHNY, SVGAGI (reference sequence). V trimming: 4 bases; J trimming: 0 bases; junction bases outside the gene matches: 0. The length of the CDR3 is 14 residues. CDR3 in amino acids: CASSWTGANYGYTF. As DNA, the CDR3 is TGTGCCAGCAGTTGGACAGGGGCTAACTATGGCTACACCTTC.

This clonotype occurred many times. The genes are TRBV7-2 and TRBJ1-2; 10 positions match TRBD1. The CDR3 loop spans 15 amino acids. V lost 4 bases to trimming and J lost 2 bases; unmatched junction nucleotides: 4. Per germline, CDR1 SGHTA and CDR2 FQGNSA. The CDR3 is CASSYDRGRNYGYTF. For the CDR3, the DNA is TGTGCCAGCAGCTACGACAGGGGGCGCAACTATGGCTACACCTTC.

This clonotype was counted only a few times. Given a much more abundant clone one base away, this may be a read error. The CDR3 spells CASSLETETQYF. For the CDR3, the DNA is TGTGCCAGCAGTTTGGAGACGGAGACCCAGTACTTC. This chain uses TRBV28 with TRBJ2-5; D call uncertain. The ends were cut back, 3 bases at V and 5 bases at J, with 7 bases in the middle. This CDR3 contains 12 residues. In germline, CDR1 is MDHEN, CDR2 SYDVKM.

Many counts were recorded for this clonotype. This chain connects TRBV6-1 to TRBJ2-7; D uncertain. The germline V gene encodes CDR1 MNHNS and CDR2 SASEGT. V was cut by 10 bases and J by 3 bases, with 16 bases left in between. There are 13 residues in the CDR3. CDR3 sequence reads: CAIWTGPLYEQYF. CDR3 sequence (DNA): TGTGCCATATGGACCGGACCCCTCTACGAGCAGTACTTC.